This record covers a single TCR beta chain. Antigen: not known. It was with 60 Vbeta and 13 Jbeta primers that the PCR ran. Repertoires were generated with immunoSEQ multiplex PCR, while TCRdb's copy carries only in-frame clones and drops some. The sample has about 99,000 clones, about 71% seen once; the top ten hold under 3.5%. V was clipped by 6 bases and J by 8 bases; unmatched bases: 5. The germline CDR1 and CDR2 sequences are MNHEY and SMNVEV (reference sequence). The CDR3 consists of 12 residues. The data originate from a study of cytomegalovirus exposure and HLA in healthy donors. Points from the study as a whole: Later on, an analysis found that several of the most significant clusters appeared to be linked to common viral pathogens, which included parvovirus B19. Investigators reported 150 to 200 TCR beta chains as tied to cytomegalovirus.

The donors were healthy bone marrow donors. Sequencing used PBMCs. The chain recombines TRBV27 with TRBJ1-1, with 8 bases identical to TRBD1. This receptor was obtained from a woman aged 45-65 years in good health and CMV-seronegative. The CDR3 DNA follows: TGTGCCAGCAGCGGGACAGGACGAGAAGCTTTCTTT. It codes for CASSGTGREAFF.